This entry is about one T cell receptor (beta chain). This clonotype was counted at least ten times. Its antigen specificity is not known. Per-base qualities were not stored, and no clone one base away is much larger. These data originate in a study of T cell repertoires in cytomegalovirus infection (dated by TCRdb to between 2017 and 2020). Background for the entire study: The HLA type of each donor mattered for the analysis, because public TCR beta signatures pointed to carriage of CMV infection along with the matching HLA type. What the work shows at the level of the full study, not this receptor alone: The ex vivo response was dominated by HLA-C-restricted CMV-specific TCR beta clonotypes, which also provided the single most frequent clonotype in two of eight donors. Cumulative frequency of public TCR beta family members discriminated carriers of CMV infection plus the relevant HLA type in this cohort and an independent approximately 400-donor cohort.

The CDR3 runs 13 amino acids, cysteine and phenylalanine included. Solely the CDR3 DNA is kept, with 39 bases framed from the first base. The junction carries 9 bases between V and J, which are trimmed by 0 bases and 7 bases respectively. CDR1 and CDR2 were assigned from the germline V gene as MNHNS and SASEGT. The sequencer listed for this sample is Illumina HiSeq 1500. Using fastp trimming at Q25 and MiXCR clonotype assembly, TCRdb reanalyzed the public sequencing data and kept in-frame beta chains. Each entry is one CDR3 protein sequence, shown with its most common DNA and genes. The sample profile shows some 130,000 distinct CDR3 sequences; roughly a quarter of them were found once. Clones ranked in the top ten supply around 32% of the sample.

The receptor chain draws on TRBV6-1 and TRBJ1-2; there is no confident call for the D gene. Sequenced sample: PBMCs, sequenced either directly or after in vitro stimulation (not recorded which). The origin of this receptor is a human donor in good health (CMV status not recorded). Some clones in this sample may be carry-over from other donors' samples. Read as DNA, the sequence is TGTGCCAGCAGTGAAGCGGCATACCTTGGCTACACCTTC. This is translated as CASSEAAYLGYTF.